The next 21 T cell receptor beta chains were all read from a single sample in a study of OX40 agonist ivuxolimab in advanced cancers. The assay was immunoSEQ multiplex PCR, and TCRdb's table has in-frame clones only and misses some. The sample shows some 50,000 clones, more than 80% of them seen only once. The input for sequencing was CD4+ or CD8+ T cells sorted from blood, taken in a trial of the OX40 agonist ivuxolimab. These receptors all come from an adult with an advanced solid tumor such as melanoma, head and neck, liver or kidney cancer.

CDR3 in amino acids: CASSPETAGIDEQYF. DNA of the CDR3: TGTGCCAGCTCACCAGAAACGGCAGGGATCGACGAGCAGTACTTC. The rearrangement links TRBV18 to TRBJ2-7; D might be TRBD1 (5 bases). Germline CDR1 and CDR2: KGHSH and LQKENI. V lost 2 bases and J 5 bases, leaving 16 bases between the germline ends. This CDR3 region has 15 residues.

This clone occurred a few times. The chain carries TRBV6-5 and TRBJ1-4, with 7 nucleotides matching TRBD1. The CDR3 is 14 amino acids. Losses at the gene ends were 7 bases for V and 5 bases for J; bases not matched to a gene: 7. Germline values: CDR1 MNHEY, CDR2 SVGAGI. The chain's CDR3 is CASIGQEKNEKLFF. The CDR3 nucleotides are TGTGCCAGCATTGGACAGGAAAAGAATGAAAAACTGTTTTTT.

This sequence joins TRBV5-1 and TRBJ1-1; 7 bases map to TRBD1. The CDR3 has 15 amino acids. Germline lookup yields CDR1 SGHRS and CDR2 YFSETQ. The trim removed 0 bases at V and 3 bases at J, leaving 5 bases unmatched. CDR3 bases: TGCGCCAGCAGCTTGGGGTGGGACAGAGACACTGAAGCTTTCTTT. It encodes CASSLGWDRDTEAFF.

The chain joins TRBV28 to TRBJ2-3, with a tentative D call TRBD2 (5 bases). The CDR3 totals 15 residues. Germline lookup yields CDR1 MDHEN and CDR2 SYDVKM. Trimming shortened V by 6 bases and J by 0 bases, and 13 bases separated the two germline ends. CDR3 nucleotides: TGTGCCAGCAGCGAAAACGGGAAGAGCACAGATACGCAGTATTTT. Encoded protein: CASSENGKSTDTQYF.

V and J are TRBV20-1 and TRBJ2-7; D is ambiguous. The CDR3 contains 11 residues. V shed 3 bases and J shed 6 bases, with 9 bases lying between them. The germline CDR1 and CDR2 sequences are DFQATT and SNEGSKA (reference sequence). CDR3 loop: CSASPLFEQYF. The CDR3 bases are TGCAGTGCTAGCCCACTATTCGAGCAGTACTTC.

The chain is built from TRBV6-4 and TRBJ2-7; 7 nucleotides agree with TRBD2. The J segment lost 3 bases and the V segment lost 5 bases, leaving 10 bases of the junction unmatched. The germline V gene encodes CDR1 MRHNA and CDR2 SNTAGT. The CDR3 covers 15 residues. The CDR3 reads CASSPEGGSFYEQYF. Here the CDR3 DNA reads TGTGCCAGCAGTCCCGAGGGCGGGAGCTTCTACGAGCAGTACTTC.

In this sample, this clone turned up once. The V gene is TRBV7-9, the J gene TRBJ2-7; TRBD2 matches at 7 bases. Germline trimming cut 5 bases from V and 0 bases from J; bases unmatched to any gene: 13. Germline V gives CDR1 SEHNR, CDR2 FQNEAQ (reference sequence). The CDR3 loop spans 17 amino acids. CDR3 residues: CASSAREGALSSYEQYF. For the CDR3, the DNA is TGTGCCAGCAGCGCAAGGGAGGGAGCCCTAAGCTCCTACGAGCAGTACTTC.

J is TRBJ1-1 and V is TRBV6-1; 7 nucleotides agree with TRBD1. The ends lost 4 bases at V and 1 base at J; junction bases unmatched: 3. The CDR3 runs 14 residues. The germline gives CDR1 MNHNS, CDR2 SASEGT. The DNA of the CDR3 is TGTGCCAGCAGTGCTTACAGGGGGAACACTGAAGCTTTCTTT. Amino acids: CASSAYRGNTEAFF.

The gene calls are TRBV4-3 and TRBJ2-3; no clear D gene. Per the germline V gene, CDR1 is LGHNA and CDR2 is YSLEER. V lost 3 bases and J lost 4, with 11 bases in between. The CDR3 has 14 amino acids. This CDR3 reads CASSHRRFADTQYF. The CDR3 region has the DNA TGCGCCAGCAGCCACAGACGTTTCGCAGATACGCAGTATTTT.

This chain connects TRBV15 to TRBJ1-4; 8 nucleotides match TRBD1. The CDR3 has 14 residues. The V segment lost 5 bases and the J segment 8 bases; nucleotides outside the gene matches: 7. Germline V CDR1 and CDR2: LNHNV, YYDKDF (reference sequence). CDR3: CATSRDRGDEKLFF. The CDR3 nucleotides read TGTGCCACCAGCCGTGACAGGGGAGACGAAAAACTGTTTTTT.

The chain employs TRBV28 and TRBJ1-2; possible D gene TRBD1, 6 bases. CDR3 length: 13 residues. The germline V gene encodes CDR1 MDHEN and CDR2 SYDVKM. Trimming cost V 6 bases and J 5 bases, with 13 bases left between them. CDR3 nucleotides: TGTGCCAGCAGCCACCAGGGGATTTATGGCTACACCTTC. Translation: CASSHQGIYGYTF.

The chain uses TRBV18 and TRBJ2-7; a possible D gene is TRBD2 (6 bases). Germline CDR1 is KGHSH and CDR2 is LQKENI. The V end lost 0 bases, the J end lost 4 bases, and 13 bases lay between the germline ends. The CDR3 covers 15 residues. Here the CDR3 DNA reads TGTGCCAGCTCACCACCTTACGGGGGTGGGTACGAGCAGTACTTC. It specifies CASSPPYGGGYEQYF.

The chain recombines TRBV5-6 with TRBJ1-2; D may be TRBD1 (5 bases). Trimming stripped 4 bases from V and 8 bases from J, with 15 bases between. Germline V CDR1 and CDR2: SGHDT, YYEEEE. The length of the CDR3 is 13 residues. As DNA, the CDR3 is TGTGCCAGCAGCCCGGGGTGGGACGCGGGCTACACCTTC. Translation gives CASSPGWDAGYTF.

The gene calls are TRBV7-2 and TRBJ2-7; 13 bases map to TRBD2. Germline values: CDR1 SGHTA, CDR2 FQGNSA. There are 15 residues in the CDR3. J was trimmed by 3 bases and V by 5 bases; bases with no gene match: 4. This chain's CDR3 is CASSGGTSGNYEQYF. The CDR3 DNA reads TGTGCCAGCAGCGGGGGGACTAGCGGGAACTACGAGCAGTACTTC.

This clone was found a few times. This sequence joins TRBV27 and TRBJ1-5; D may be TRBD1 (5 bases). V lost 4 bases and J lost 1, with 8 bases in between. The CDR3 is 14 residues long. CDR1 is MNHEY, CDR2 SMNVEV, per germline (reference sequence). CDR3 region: CASSYRDSNQPQHF. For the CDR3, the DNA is TGTGCCAGCAGTTACCGGGACAGCAATCAGCCCCAGCATTTT.

This CDR3 is CAIGPDRDYEQYF. Written as DNA, the CDR3 is TGTGCCATCGGCCCGGACAGGGACTACGAGCAGTACTTC. The rearrangement joins TRBV10-3 to TRBJ2-7; 8 bases match TRBD1. CDR1 and CDR2 (germline): ENHRY, SYGVKD. V gave up 8 bases and J gave up 3 bases; unmatched junction bases: 6. This CDR3 is built from 13 residues.

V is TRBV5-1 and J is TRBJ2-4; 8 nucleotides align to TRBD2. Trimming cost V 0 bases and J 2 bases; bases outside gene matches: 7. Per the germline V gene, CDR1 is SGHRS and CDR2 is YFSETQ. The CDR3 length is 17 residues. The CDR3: CASSLDGRAGTKNIQYF. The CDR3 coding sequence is TGCGCCAGCAGCTTGGACGGGAGGGCCGGAACCAAAAACATTCAGTACTTC.

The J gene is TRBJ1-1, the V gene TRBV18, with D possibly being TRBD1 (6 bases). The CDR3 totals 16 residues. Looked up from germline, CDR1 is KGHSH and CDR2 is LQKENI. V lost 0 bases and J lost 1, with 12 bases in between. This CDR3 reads CASSPPVGGQNTEAFF. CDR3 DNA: TGTGCCAGCTCACCACCCGTCGGGGGGCAGAACACTGAAGCTTTCTTT.

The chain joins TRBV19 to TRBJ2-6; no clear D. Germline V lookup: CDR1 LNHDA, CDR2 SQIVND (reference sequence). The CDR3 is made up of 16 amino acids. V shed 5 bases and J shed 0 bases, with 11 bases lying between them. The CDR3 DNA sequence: TGTGCCAGTAGTCCATCGACCTTCTCTGGGGCCAACGTCCTGACTTTC. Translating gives CASSPSTFSGANVLTF.

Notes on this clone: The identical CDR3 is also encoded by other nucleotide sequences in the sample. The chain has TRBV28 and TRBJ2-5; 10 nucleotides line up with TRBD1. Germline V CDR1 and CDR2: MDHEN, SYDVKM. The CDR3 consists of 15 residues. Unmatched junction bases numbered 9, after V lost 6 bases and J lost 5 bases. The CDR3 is CASSSGTGVGETQYF. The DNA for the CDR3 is TGTGCCAGCAGCTCCGGGACAGGGGTTGGGGAGACCCAGTACTTC.

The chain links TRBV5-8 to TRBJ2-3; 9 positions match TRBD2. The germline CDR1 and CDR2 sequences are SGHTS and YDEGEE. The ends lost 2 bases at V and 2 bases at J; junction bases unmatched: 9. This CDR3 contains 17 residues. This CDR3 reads CASSFTRTSVFTDTQYF. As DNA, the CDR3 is TGTGCCAGCAGCTTTACCAGGACTAGCGTCTTCACAGATACGCAGTATTTT.